The 14 T cell receptor beta chains given below trace back to one sample, sequenced in a study of CD8+ T cells in alopecia areata. In each case, RNA was isolated and then reverse transcribed into cDNA as the sequencing template. Using immunoSEQ multiplex PCR, the repertoire was profiled, and TCRdb retains in-frame clones only, with some absent. The table records about 200,000 clones, around 50% of them present only once. Sequencing was performed on CD8+ T cells sorted from blood. Source of these receptors: a human donor in good health.

This clone was counted at least ten times. The chain carries TRBV6-6 and TRBJ2-1; D is unresolved. V dropped 8 bases and J dropped 7 bases, with 12 bases sitting between them. Germline V gene lookup returns CDR1 MNHNY and CDR2 SVGAGI (reference sequence). The CDR3 sequence is 12 residues long. The CDR3, as DNA: TGTGCCAGCGCCCGGCCAAGAAATGAGCAGTTCTTC. Translation: CASARPRNEQFF.

The V gene is TRBV29-1, the J gene TRBJ1-4, with a tentative D call TRBD1 (5 bases). Deletions cut 2 bases from V and 6 bases from J, with 13 bases between. The CDR3 loop spans 14 amino acids. The germline CDR1 and CDR2 sequences are SQVTM and ANQGSEA. CDR3 DNA: TGCAGCGTTGAAACCGGTCAGGGTTATGAAAAACTGTTTTTT. This translates into CSVETGQGYEKLFF.

The rearrangement links TRBV23-1 to TRBJ1-5; D ambiguous. TRBV23-1 is assigned to the ORF class and has an uncertain function. This CDR3 contains 8 residues. Trimming cost V 6 bases and J 11 bases, with 2 bases left between them. CDR3 protein: CASRSQHF. CDR3 nucleotide sequence: TGCGCCAGCAGGTCCCAGCATTTT.

V gene TRBV27 combines with J gene TRBJ2-5, with unresolved D. The germline V gene has CDR1 MNHEY and CDR2 SMNVEV (reference sequence). The CDR3 loop spans 15 amino acids. Deletions cut 2 bases from V and 2 bases from J, with 12 bases between. In nucleotides, the CDR3 is TGTGCCAGCAGTTTAAATGGCTACCAACAAGAGACCCAGTACTTC. It is translated as CASSLNGYQQETQYF.

V is TRBV18 and J is TRBJ2-7; D may be TRBD1 (6 bases). V was clipped by 0 bases and J by 1 base, with 10 bases between them. This CDR3 has 15 residues. In germline, CDR1 is KGHSH, CDR2 LQKENI. The CDR3 spells CASSPPGGRSYEQYF. The CDR3 coding sequence is TGTGCCAGCTCACCACCAGGGGGAAGGTCCTACGAGCAGTACTTC.

The gene calls are TRBV9 and TRBJ2-2, with 9 bases aligning to TRBD1. Germline CDR1 reads SGDLS; CDR2 reads YYNGEE. V lost 3 bases, J lost 3 bases, and 3 bases stayed unmatched. This CDR3 region has 15 residues. CDR3 in DNA: TGTGCCAGCAGCGGGACAGGGGAACACACCGGGGAGCTGTTTTTT. Protein product: CASSGTGEHTGELFF.

The chain carries TRBV27 and TRBJ2-1; either TRBD1 or TRBD2 may fit D (6 bases each). Germline lookup yields CDR1 MNHEY and CDR2 SMNVEV (reference sequence). The CDR3 extends over 16 amino acids. V was pared by 0 bases and J by 8 bases, with 17 bases between. The CDR3 nucleotides read TGTGCCAGCAGTTTATCGATAAATGGGGGGCTCTATGAGCAGTTCTTC. Residues: CASSLSINGGLYEQFF.

This clone has a handful of counts. The chain recombines TRBV12-5 with TRBJ2-7; the D gene is possibly TRBD1 (5 bases). V was cut by 3 bases and J by 6 bases, with 9 bases left in between. The CDR3 sequence is 12 residues long. The V gene's germline CDR1 is LGHNT and CDR2 FRNRAP. CDR3 region: CASGLAGFEQYF. CDR3 nucleotide sequence: TGTGCTAGTGGTTTAGCAGGGTTCGAGCAGTACTTC.

The rearrangement joins TRBV7-2 to TRBJ1-5, with a weak D call TRBD1 (6 bases). Trimming cost V 4 bases and J 9 bases, with 10 bases left between them. The CDR3 loop spans 12 amino acids. CDR1 SGHTA and CDR2 FQGNSA come from the germline V gene. The CDR3 DNA reads as TGTGCCAGCAGCTGGGGGGGCGGGCCCCAGCATTTT. Protein: CASSWGGGPQHF.

In this sample, this clone turned up a few times. The J gene is TRBJ2-7, the V gene TRBV6-6; TRBD1 agrees at 12 bases. The CDR3 spans 15 residues. V shed 4 bases and J 4 bases; nucleotides not matched to a gene: 5. The germline gives CDR1 MNHNY, CDR2 SVGAGI (reference sequence). The CDR3 bases are TGTGCCAGCAGTTTCGGGACAGGGGGCGGTTACGAGCAGTACTTC. It yields the protein CASSFGTGGGYEQYF.

The V gene is TRBV4-1, the J gene TRBJ1-1; 7 bases agree with TRBD1. The germline gives CDR1 MGHRA, CDR2 YSYEKL. V was pared by 0 bases and J by 0 bases, with 4 bases of the junction left unmatched. The CDR3 contains 16 residues. CDR3 residues: CASSQEGGQLNTEAFF. The CDR3 DNA sequence: TGCGCCAGCAGCCAAGAGGGGGGACAGCTGAACACTGAAGCTTTCTTT.

The gene calls are TRBV4-1 and TRBJ2-1, with TRBD1 matching 9 bases. V trimming: 2 bases; J trimming: 4 bases; junction bases outside the gene matches: 3. This CDR3 spans 15 amino acids. In germline, CDR1 is MGHRA, CDR2 YSYEKL. The CDR3: CASSQSGTGYNEQFF. In nucleotides, the CDR3 is TGCGCCAGCAGCCAATCCGGGACAGGGTACAATGAGCAGTTCTTC.

The chain links TRBV23-1 to TRBJ2-7; TRBD1 might be the D (6 bases). Being an ORF, TRBV23-1 has a function that is uncertain. This CDR3 comprises 16 residues. V lost 6 bases to trimming and J lost 0 bases, with 18 bases between them. The CDR3 DNA follows: TGCGCCAGCAGCCCTCCCGACAGGAGAAGCTCCTACGAGCAGTACTTC. Amino acid sequence: CASSPPDRRSSYEQYF.

The chain recombines TRBV7-9 with TRBJ2-3; D unresolved. Per germline, CDR1 SEHNR and CDR2 FQNEAQ (reference sequence). This CDR3 has 14 amino acids. The ends were cut back, 1 base at V and 6 bases at J, with 11 bases in the middle. Here the CDR3 DNA reads TGTGCCAGCAGCTTAGATTTGAAGCCGGATACGCAGTATTTT. It is translated as CASSLDLKPDTQYF. Supplemented by reference TRBV7-9 and TRBJ2-3, the full variable domain reads DTGVSQNPRHKITKRGQNVTFRCDPISEHNRLYWYRQTLGQGPEFLTYFQNEAQLEKSRLLSDRFSAERPKGSFSTLEIQRTEQGDSAMYLCASSLDLKPDTQYFGPGTRLTVL.